This T cell receptor (beta chain) was retrieved from a study of T-cell memory formation after mild COVID-19. Overall study: TCR clusters showed largely donor specificity. Findings and limits, study-wide: The SARS-CoV-2 specificity of second-wave clones reaching peak at day 37 remained unverified. Pre-infection memory showed some responding clones, and this suggested that cross-reactive memory joined.

The V gene's germline CDR1 is SGHAT and CDR2 FQNNGV. CDR3 size: 14 residues. V lost 2 bases and J lost 5; bases outside the gene matches: 6. Only a few counts were recorded for this clonotype. The antigen remains undetermined. Constant-segment-primed 5'RACE gave TCR alpha and TCR beta cDNA libraries with sample barcodes and UMIs. Each CDR3 protein is one row after TCRdb ran MiXCR on the 5' RACE reads. The table has around 340,000 distinct CDR3 sequences, 10% to 15% seen once. The TCR comes from a man aged 18 to 30 who had mild COVID-19 (a few samples of this study predate the infection). Cell type and time point are not known. The sample comprised PBMCs or a T cell subset sorted from them (not recorded which). V is TRBV11-2 and J is TRBJ2-7; 7 bases agree with TRBD2. CDR3 DNA: TGTGCCAGCAGCTTAAGCCTAGCGGTCCACGAGCAGTACTTC. Encoded protein: CASSLSLAVHEQYF.